Detailed here is one TCR beta chain. Its matching antigen is unknown. The data stem from a study of PD-L1 blockade in urothelial cancer. Study overall: Male patients with bladder-origin urothelial cancer numbered about nine tenths of the roughly 30. The researchers analyzed blood 3 weeks (second dose) and 6 weeks after treatment start.

Regarding time point: pretreatment peripheral blood. Libraries were prepared by immunoSEQ multiplex PCR; TCRdb keeps only in-frame clonotypes and omits some of them. The sample lists tens of thousands of clones, 90% occurring once. V lost 1 base to trimming and J lost 2 bases; unmatched junction nucleotides: 4. The length of the CDR3 is 15 residues. Germline assignment: CDR1 LNHDA and CDR2 SQIVND (reference sequence). Overall study findings and caveats: Larger 3-week expansion of tumor-associated blood clones was seen in durable-benefit patients.

This receptor was identified in a man aged 55 to 70 with urothelial cancer. J is TRBJ1-2 and V is TRBV19; 7 positions match TRBD1. The sequences come from PBMCs, collected around atezolizumab (anti-PD-L1) treatment. Here the CDR3 reads CASSIVLTGNYGYTF. The CDR3 nucleotides read TGTGCCAGTAGTATAGTCCTGACAGGGAACTATGGCTACACCTTC. Based on the CDR3 plus reference TRBV19 and TRBJ1-2, the full variable domain is DGGITQSPKYLFRKEGQNVTLSCEQNLNHDAMYWYRQDPGQGLRLIYYSQIVNDFQKGDIAEGYSVSREKKESFPLTVTSAQKNPTAFYLCASSIVLTGNYGYTFGSGTRLTVV.